Below, 10 T cell receptor beta chains from the same sample are listed, as sequenced in a study of blood T cells in healthy people across ages. Primers used in a second PCR of about 7 to 12 cycles were a sample-barcoded 5' primer and a J-beta primer mix. Each CDR3 protein is one row after TCRdb ran MiXCR on the 5' RACE reads. The sample carries about 1.5 million distinct CDR3 sequences, approximately 43% recorded once. Sequenced: blood. These receptors were obtained from a woman between 18 and 30 years old in good health.

The chain links TRBV6-4 to TRBJ2-2; 11 nucleotides line up with TRBD2. CDR3 length: 17 residues. Germline V CDR1 and CDR2: MRHNA, SNTAGT. J lost 3 bases, V lost 0 bases, and 3 bases had no gene match. CDR3 sequence (DNA): TGTGCCAGCAGTGACTCGGTACTAGCGGGAGACACCGGGGAGCTGTTTTTT. It translates to CASSDSVLAGDTGELFF.

The J gene is TRBJ2-1, the V gene TRBV5-1; no definite D call. Germline-derived CDR1 and CDR2 are SGHRS and YFSETQ. The CDR3 is made up of 16 amino acids. V dropped 7 bases and J dropped 5 bases, with 22 bases sitting between them. The CDR3 here is CASGSRVFQADNEQFF. The CDR3 DNA follows: TGCGCCAGCGGCTCAAGGGTCTTTCAGGCAGACAATGAGCAGTTCTTC.

Only a few counts were recorded for this clonotype. The chain uses TRBV20-1 and TRBJ2-7, with 8 bases aligning to TRBD1. This CDR3 has 15 amino acids. CDR1 DFQATT and CDR2 SNEGSKA come from the germline V gene (reference sequence). Unmatched junction bases numbered 8, after V lost 1 base and J lost 3 bases. The CDR3 sequence is CSARGRVGQGYEQYF. DNA of the CDR3: TGCAGTGCTAGAGGCAGGGTCGGACAGGGCTACGAGCAGTACTTC.

J is TRBJ2-1 and V is TRBV10-3; TRBD2 agrees at 9 bases. The CDR3 is 15 residues long. Germline V lookup: CDR1 ENHRY, CDR2 SYGVKD. Losses at the gene ends were 4 bases for V and 5 bases for J; bases not matched to a gene: 6. The CDR3 loop is CAISVSLAGNNEQFF. The CDR3 nucleotides read TGTGCCATCAGTGTTTCACTAGCGGGTAACAATGAGCAGTTCTTC.

Comments on this clonotype: Possible read error: a much larger clone is one base away. This chain joins TRBV9 and TRBJ2-1, with 11 nucleotides matching TRBD1. The length of the CDR3 is 16 residues. The germline V gene encodes CDR1 SGDLS and CDR2 YYNGEE. Here the CDR3 reads CAGSVGTGGTYNEQFF. The CDR3 DNA reads TGTGCCGGCAGCGTAGGGACAGGGGGAACCTACAATGAGCAGTTCTTC.

This chain connects TRBV13 to TRBJ2-7; TRBD2 matches at 7 bases. Germline assignment: CDR1 PRHDT and CDR2 FYEKMQ (reference sequence). V trimming: 0 bases; J trimming: 0 bases; junction bases outside the gene matches: 8. The CDR3 length is 17 residues. In nucleotides, the CDR3 is TGTGCCAGCAGCTTAGGCCGCGGGAGACGGGACTCCTACGAGCAGTACTTC. It codes for CASSLGRGRRDSYEQYF.

The rearrangement links TRBV5-1 to TRBJ2-4; a weak D match, TRBD1 (5 bases). The J call may not be correct, given that the DNA end is closer to TRBJ2-7. Germline V lookup: CDR1 SGHRS, CDR2 YFSETQ. CDR3 size: 12 residues. The CDR3 protein is CASSWTRSEQYF. In DNA, the CDR3 is TGCGCCAGCAGCTGGACAAGGAGCGAGCAGTACTTC.

This clonotype was counted only a few times. The genes are TRBV30 and TRBJ2-1; D is ambiguous. V was trimmed by 3 bases and J by 9 bases, leaving 12 bases between them. This CDR3 is 12 amino acids long. Germline CDR1 reads GTSNPN; CDR2 reads SVGIG (reference sequence). The CDR3, as DNA: TGTGCCTGGAGCGCTTCAGTTGTTGAGCAGTTCTTC. Translation gives CAWSASVVEQFF.

The CDR3 sequence is CASSPGPDQGGKLFF. The CDR3 nucleotides are TGTGCCAGCAGCCCGGGACCCGACCAGGGAGGAAAACTGTTTTTT. V and J are TRBV7-2 and TRBJ1-4, with D possibly TRBD1 on 5 matching bases. Germline assignment: CDR1 SGHTA and CDR2 FQGNSA. CDR3 length equals 15 residues. Trimming pared 5 bases from V and 10 bases from J, leaving 20 bases between.

The V gene is TRBV6-2 or TRBV6-3, the J gene TRBJ1-4, with D possibly being TRBD1 (5 bases). V was cut by 3 bases and J by 6 bases, with 14 bases left in between. Germline CDR1 MNHEY, CDR2 SVGEGT. The CDR3 length is 15 residues. The CDR3 coding sequence is TGTGCCAGCAGTTATTGGAGGGGCTTGGATGAAAAACTGTTTTTT. This encodes CASSYWRGLDEKLFF.